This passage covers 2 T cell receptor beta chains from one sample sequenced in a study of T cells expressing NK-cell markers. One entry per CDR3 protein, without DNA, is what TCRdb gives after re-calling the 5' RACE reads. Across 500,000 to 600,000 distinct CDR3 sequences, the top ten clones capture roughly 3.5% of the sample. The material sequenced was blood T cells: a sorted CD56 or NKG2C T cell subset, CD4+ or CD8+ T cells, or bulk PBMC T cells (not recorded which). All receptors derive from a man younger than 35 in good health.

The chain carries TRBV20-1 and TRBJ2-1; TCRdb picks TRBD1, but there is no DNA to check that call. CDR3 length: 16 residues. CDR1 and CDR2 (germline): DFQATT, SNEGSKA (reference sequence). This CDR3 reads CSANSIRDRHYNEQFF.

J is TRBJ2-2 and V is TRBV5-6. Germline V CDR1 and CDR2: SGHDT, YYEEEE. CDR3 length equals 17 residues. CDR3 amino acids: CASSLGNAFRLAGELFF.